These 11 T cell receptor beta chains came from one sample sequenced in a study of PD-L1 blockade in urothelial cancer. Some clones are missing from TCRdb's copy, which holds only in-frame ones; the method was immunoSEQ multiplex PCR. The sample carries some 67,000 clones, around nine tenths recorded once. The source material was PBMCs, sampled around atezolizumab (anti-PD-L1) treatment. Every receptor here comes from a man between 60 and 75 years old with urothelial cancer.

This chain joins TRBV7-9 and TRBJ1-2; D might be TRBD1 (5 bases). The germline V and J ends were trimmed by 7 bases and 2 bases, with 14 bases remaining between them. The CDR3 is made up of 14 amino acids. Germline CDR1 and CDR2: SEHNR and FQNEAQ (reference sequence). Here the CDR3 reads CASNPGGGNYGYTF. Here the CDR3 DNA reads TGTGCCAGCAATCCGGGGGGAGGAAACTATGGCTACACCTTC.

J is TRBJ2-3 and V is TRBV29-1; the D gene is possibly TRBD1 (5 bases). The CDR3 length is 16 residues. V was trimmed by 0 bases and J by 3 bases, leaving 16 bases between them. CDR1 is SQVTM, CDR2 ANQGSEA, per germline. CDR3 nucleotides: TGCAGCGTTGAAGATCTTCCAGGGAAGTCAACAGATACGCAGTATTTT. Its translation is CSVEDLPGKSTDTQYF.

V is TRBV5-6 and J is TRBJ2-2; D uncertain. There are 14 residues in the CDR3. Germline V gives CDR1 SGHDT, CDR2 YYEEEE. The V gene lost 2 bases and the J gene lost 5 bases, with 10 bases spanning the gap. DNA of the CDR3: TGTGCCAGCAGCTTTGCCAGTTGGACCGGGGAGCTGTTTTTT. It translates to CASSFASWTGELFF.

The CDR3 DNA sequence: TGTGCCAGCAGGGATGGACAGCGCCCCTCTGGGGCCAACGTCCTGACTTTC. Encoded protein: CASRDGQRPSGANVLTF. This chain connects TRBV2 to TRBJ2-6; D may be TRBD1 (6 bases). Deletions cut 6 bases from V and 0 bases from J, with 15 bases between. The CDR3 sequence is 17 residues long. The germline V gene encodes CDR1 SNHLY and CDR2 FYNNEI.

The rearrangement uses TRBV29-1 and TRBJ2-5, with D unclear. The CDR3 contains 12 residues. V was pared by 1 base and J by 5 bases, with 8 bases between. Germline lookup yields CDR1 SQVTM and CDR2 ANQGSEA. The CDR3, as DNA: TGCAGCGTTGAAGTTGGTGCGGAGACCCAGTACTTC. Translation gives CSVEVGAETQYF.

This clone was observed once. The rearrangement links TRBV7-7 to TRBJ2-1; D gene uncertain. The CDR3 length is 13 residues. Per the germline V gene, CDR1 is SSHAT and CDR2 is FNYEAQ (reference sequence). The V end lost 1 base, the J end lost 4 bases, and 5 bases lay between the germline ends. CDR3 region: CASSLDKYNEQFF. The CDR3 coding sequence is TGTGCCAGCAGCTTAGACAAGTACAATGAGCAGTTCTTC.

The chain carries TRBV4-1 and TRBJ2-7; 7 positions match TRBD2. This CDR3 comprises 14 residues. V shed 3 bases and J 2 bases; nucleotides not matched to a gene: 4. The germline V gene has CDR1 MGHRA and CDR2 YSYEKL. CDR3 protein: CASSQESGAYEQYF. CDR3 sequence (DNA): TGCGCCAGCAGCCAGGAAAGCGGGGCCTACGAGCAGTACTTC.

The chain couples TRBV28 to TRBJ2-7, with TRBD1 matching over 8 bases. This CDR3 comprises 14 residues. V was pared by 5 bases and J by 5 bases, with 8 bases of the junction left unmatched. Looked up from germline, CDR1 is MDHEN and CDR2 is SYDVKM. CDR3 residues: CASSPGQGFNEQYF. The CDR3 DNA sequence: TGTGCCAGCAGTCCAGGACAGGGTTTCAACGAGCAGTACTTC.

The genes are TRBV27 and TRBJ1-5; D is possibly TRBD1 (5 bases). V lost 2 bases and J lost 4, with 18 bases in between. The CDR3 loop spans 17 amino acids. CDR1 is MNHEY and CDR2 is SMNVEV in the germline V gene (reference sequence). The CDR3: CASSLRGGRAGNQPQHF. The CDR3 DNA reads as TGTGCCAGCAGTTTACGGGGTGGCAGGGCGGGGAATCAGCCCCAGCATTTT.

The V and J genes are TRBV7-8 and TRBJ2-7, with a tentative D call TRBD1 (5 bases). The CDR3 covers 19 residues. Germline V gene data show CDR1 as SGHVS and CDR2 as FQNEAQ. The V gene lost 0 bases and the J gene lost 6 bases, with 27 bases spanning the gap. The CDR3 DNA reads as TGTGCCAGCAGCTTAGCGAGGATATGGGGCTCCCCCGCCGATCGCGAGCAGTACTTC. Residues: CASSLARIWGSPADREQYF.

The chain joins TRBV18 to TRBJ2-1, with TRBD2 identical over 9 bases. The junction had 8 bases not matched to a gene; V was cut back by 2 bases and J by 0 bases. The germline V gene encodes CDR1 KGHSH and CDR2 LQKENI. The length of the CDR3 is 18 residues. CDR3 sequence reads: CASSPRTSALGSYNEQFF. The CDR3 coding sequence is TGTGCCAGCTCACCAAGGACTAGCGCACTCGGCTCCTACAATGAGCAGTTCTTC.